This record concerns one T cell receptor beta chain sequence. No cognate antigen has been identified for it. One base away there is no much larger clone; base qualities are not given. The sample comes from a study of T cell changes during pregnancy in multiple sclerosis (dated by TCRdb to the late 2010s). About the study as a whole: The study looked at changes in the T cell repertoire across pregnancy in women with multiple sclerosis.

The library was generated by the immunoSEQ multiplex PCR assay. The clones in this table, taken by TCRdb from immuneACCESS, are in-frame only. Not every clone is retained; where verified, under half of the shortfall comes from an unresolved V gene, and the cause of the rest is unknown. For this sample the table gives about 50,000 clones, of which approximately 90% were detected only once. The ten largest clones take up around 0.38% of the sample. This TCR derives from a female donor with multiple sclerosis, enrolled in a pregnancy study. The sequences come from CD4+ T cells from peripheral blood mononuclear cells, collected before pregnancy.

The DNA sequence reads TGTGCCTGGAGTTTTCTATCAGATACGCAGTATTTT. It translates to CAWSFLSDTQYF. The rearrangement joined TRBV30 to TRBJ2-3; the D gene lacks a confident call. CDR3 length: 12 amino acids, cysteine to phenylalanine. The retained sequence is limited to the CDR3, 36 bases, with the frame set at the first base. V is clipped by 2 bases and J by 4 bases, and the sequence between their germline boundaries is 7 bases long. As encoded in the germline V gene (reference sequence), CDR1 is GTSNPN while CDR2 is SVGIG.